This T cell receptor beta chain was identified in a study of T cell responses to AZD1222 COVID-19 vaccine. Overall study results and limits: Only five or six individuals given AZD1222 were seropositive at baseline. The donor cohort was predominantly white British with a female majority, and clonal diversity may have been underestimated. Vaccine-associated CD4 TCRs ranged over spike, dominating at 160-218 and 743-854.

With respect to this clone: Its antigen is currently unknown.

Here immunoSEQ multiplex PCR was the method, and the copy in TCRdb shows in-frame clones only, minus some. The sample carries about 150,000 clones, about 90% recorded once. Analyses pooled second doses at about 4 or about 12 weeks. V lost 0 bases and J lost 3, with 9 bases in between. Germline V gene data show CDR1 as SGHNT and CDR2 as YYREEE (reference sequence). This CDR3 has 15 residues. The source is an adult who received the AZD1222 COVID-19 vaccine. The chain joins TRBV5-4 to TRBJ2-2, with D maybe TRBD2 (5 bases). Here the sequenced sample was peripheral blood, taken 28 days after the second AZD1222 dose. The CDR3: CASSLGAGDTGELFF. The CDR3 nucleotides are TGTGCCAGCAGCTTGGGAGCCGGGGACACCGGGGAGCTGTTTTTT.